Listed here are 21 T cell receptor beta chains from one sample, sequenced in a study of blood T cell repertoires in COVID-19. Sequenced by immunoSEQ multiplex PCR; TCRdb stores in-frame clones only, minus some. The table shows a few hundred thousand clones, with roughly 90% occurring only once. The sample consisted of peripheral blood. Receptors were obtained from a woman aged 55-70 years with COVID-19, enrolled during active disease.

This chain links TRBV7-2 with TRBJ1-2; D is uncertain. Germline CDR1 reads SGHTA; CDR2 reads FQGNSA. V shed 4 bases and J shed 6 bases, with 18 bases lying between them. CDR3 size: 15 residues. CDR3 protein: CASSSREVRRDGYTF. The CDR3 DNA sequence: TGTGCCAGCAGCTCTAGGGAAGTCAGGAGGGATGGCTACACCTTC. The full variable domain, rest sourced from reference TRBV7-2 and TRBJ1-2, is GAGVSQSPSNKVTEKGKDVELRCDPISGHTALYWYRQSLGQGLEFLIYFQGNSAPDKSGLPSDRFSAERTGGSVSTLTIQRTQQEDSAVYLCASSSREVRRDGYTFGSGTRLTVV.

The J gene is TRBJ2-6, the V gene TRBV11-3; the match to TRBD1 covers 8 bases. Germline lookup yields CDR1 SGHNT and CDR2 YENEEA. This CDR3 has 17 amino acids. The V segment lost 5 bases and the J segment 0 bases; nucleotides outside the gene matches: 6. CDR3 amino acids: CASSPGTGSSGANVLTF. CDR3 nucleotides: TGTGCCAGCAGCCCCGGGACAGGCAGCTCTGGGGCCAACGTCCTGACTTTC.

The chain joins TRBV5-1 to TRBJ2-1; 9 bases line up with TRBD1. Trimming took 9 bases from V and 2 from J; bases not matched to a gene: 6. The CDR3 is 14 residues long. Germline CDR1 is SGHRS and CDR2 is YFSETQ. The CDR3 DNA follows: TGCGCCACCTCGACAGGGGGGGCCTACAATGAGCAGTTCTTC. Translation: CATSTGGAYNEQFF.

This chain links TRBV6-2 or TRBV6-3 with TRBJ2-3; 8 bases match TRBD2. The CDR3 has 13 amino acids. From germline, CDR1 is MNHEY and CDR2 SVGEGT. Trimming removed 8 bases from V and 4 bases from J; junction bases left unmatched: 5. The CDR3 reads CASRLGGADTQYF. The CDR3 DNA is TGTGCCAGCCGCCTCGGGGGGGCAGATACGCAGTATTTT.

The chain employs TRBV18 and TRBJ1-6, with 9 bases lining up with TRBD1. Germline CDR1 is KGHSH and CDR2 is LQKENI. The CDR3 consists of 16 residues. The V and J ends lost 4 bases and 10 bases, in that order; junction bases with no gene match: 11. The CDR3 region is CASSLRAGTGLSPLHF. CDR3 bases: TGTGCCAGCTCACTTAGGGCCGGGACAGGGTTATCACCCCTCCACTTT.

The J gene is TRBJ1-5, the V gene TRBV2; 8 bases match TRBD1. Trimming removed 5 bases from V and 2 bases from J; junction bases left unmatched: 2. Germline-derived CDR1 and CDR2 are SNHLY and FYNNEI. This CDR3 region has 14 residues. The CDR3 nucleotides are TGTGCCAGCAGTACGGGACAGGGCAATCAGCCCCAGCATTTT. Its translation is CASSTGQGNQPQHF.

This chain links TRBV6-2 or TRBV6-3 with TRBJ1-1, with 8 nucleotides matching TRBD1. The trim removed 6 bases at V and 7 bases at J, leaving 13 bases unmatched. CDR1 MNHEY and CDR2 SVGEGT come from the germline V gene. The CDR3 runs to 15 residues. The CDR3 loop is CASSLPSQGVVEAFF. The CDR3 bases are TGTGCCAGCAGCCTTCCCTCACAGGGGGTGGTTGAAGCTTTCTTT.

This chain uses TRBV2 with TRBJ2-2; 7 bases map to TRBD1. The CDR3 length is 14 residues. Losses at the gene ends were 8 bases for V and 4 bases for J; bases not matched to a gene: 7. Germline lookup yields CDR1 SNHLY and CDR2 FYNNEI. CDR3 sequence reads: CASSRNRGTGELFF. The CDR3 coding sequence is TGTGCCAGCTCTAGAAACAGGGGCACCGGGGAGCTGTTTTTT.

The CDR3 DNA sequence: TGTGCCTGGAGTTTCGGGGGCTCTGGAAACACCATATATTTT. Its translation: CAWSFGGSGNTIYF. J is TRBJ1-3 and V is TRBV30, with D maybe TRBD1 (5 bases). Germline V lookup: CDR1 GTSNPN, CDR2 SVGIG (reference sequence). The CDR3 has 14 residues. Trimming cost V 2 bases and J 0 bases, with 8 bases left between them.

The rearrangement links TRBV7-2 to TRBJ2-7, with TRBD1 as a possible D gene (5 bases). Trimming removed 4 bases from V and 1 base from J, with 11 bases in between. The CDR3 totals 14 residues. In germline, CDR1 is SGHTA, CDR2 FQGNSA. CDR3 region: CASSSTQASYEQYF. The CDR3 nucleotides are TGTGCCAGCAGCTCCACACAGGCATCCTACGAGCAGTACTTC.

This chain uses TRBV5-1 with TRBJ1-1; a weak D match, TRBD1 (5 bases). V gave up 4 bases and J gave up 0 bases, with 10 bases separating them. The CDR3 sequence is 14 residues long. The germline CDR1 and CDR2 sequences are SGHRS and YFSETQ. This chain's CDR3 is CASSRSTVNTEAFF. CDR3 nucleotide sequence: TGCGCCAGCAGCCGGTCGACAGTGAACACTGAAGCTTTCTTT.

The CDR3 loop is CASSSPLGRGNEQFF. The CDR3 coding sequence is TGTGCCAGCAGCTCCCCCCTCGGGAGGGGCAATGAGCAGTTCTTC. The chain uses TRBV7-9 and TRBJ2-1, with 8 bases fitting TRBD2. Germline V gene sequence: CDR1 SEHNR, CDR2 FQNEAQ (reference sequence). The CDR3 length is 15 residues. V shed 4 bases, J shed 6 bases, and the junction held 8 bases outside the gene matches.

The chain uses TRBV5-4 and TRBJ2-5; the match to TRBD1 covers 9 bases. The CDR3 totals 13 residues. From germline, CDR1 is SGHNT and CDR2 YYREEE (reference sequence). V trimming: 5 bases; J trimming: 5 bases; junction bases outside the gene matches: 4. The CDR3 loop is CASRQGAEETQYF. CDR3 in DNA: TGTGCCAGCAGACAGGGGGCTGAGGAGACCCAGTACTTC.

The rearrangement joins TRBV7-2 to TRBJ1-6; D call uncertain. The length of the CDR3 is 17 residues. The germline V and J ends were trimmed by 6 bases and 9 bases, with 24 bases remaining between them. Germline CDR1 SGHTA, CDR2 FQGNSA. Here the CDR3 reads CASSSRWSYTEGSPLHF. The CDR3 DNA reads TGTGCCAGCAGTTCCCGATGGTCCTACACGGAGGGTTCACCCCTCCACTTT. Based on the CDR3 plus reference TRBV7-2 and TRBJ1-6, the full variable domain is GAGVSQSPSNKVTEKGKDVELRCDPISGHTALYWYRQSLGQGLEFLIYFQGNSAPDKSGLPSDRFSAERTGGSVSTLTIQRTQQEDSAVYLCASSSRWSYTEGSPLHFGNGTRLTVT.

The V call is TRBV25-1, the J call TRBJ1-1, with 7 positions matching TRBD1. The CDR3 consists of 15 residues. CDR1 is MGHDK, CDR2 SYGVNS, per germline. Germline trimming cut 10 bases from V and 5 bases from J; bases unmatched to any gene: 16. CDR3 amino acids: CATSTYTGAGTEAFF. The CDR3, as DNA: TGTGCCACCTCCACTTACACAGGGGCGGGGACTGAAGCTTTCTTT. Full variable domain (outside the CDR3, taken from reference TRBV25-1 and TRBJ1-1): EADIYQTPRYLVIGTGKKITLECSQTMGHDKMYWYQQDPGMELHLIHYSYGVNSTEKGDLSSESTVSRIRTEHFPLTLESARPSHTSQYLCATSTYTGAGTEAFFGQGTRLTVV.

This clone was counted a single time. The chain uses TRBV5-1 and TRBJ2-7; possibly TRBD1 for D (5 bases). CDR3 length equals 12 residues. Germline CDR1 reads SGHRS; CDR2 reads YFSETQ. V shed 4 bases and J shed 3 bases, with 8 bases lying between them. Written as DNA, the CDR3 is TGCGCCAGCAGCCCGCAGGGCTACGAGCAGTACTTC. This gives the protein CASSPQGYEQYF.

This clone is a singleton in its sample. The chain is built from TRBV27 and TRBJ1-1; 7 nucleotides match TRBD1. Per germline, CDR1 MNHEY and CDR2 SMNVEV (reference sequence). With V trimmed by 7 bases and J by 5 bases, 19 bases remained unmatched. This CDR3 has 17 amino acids. CDR3 residues: CASIGYRDPGGKTEAFF. CDR3 sequence (DNA): TGTGCCAGCATTGGATACCGGGACCCAGGGGGGAAGACTGAAGCTTTCTTT.

The chain recombines TRBV7-9 with TRBJ1-1; TRBD1 matches 7 bases. This CDR3 spans 15 amino acids. The ends lost 3 bases at V and 2 bases at J; junction bases unmatched: 6. Germline V lookup: CDR1 SEHNR, CDR2 FQNEAQ (reference sequence). DNA for the CDR3: TGTGCCAGCAGCTTGCCCAACAGGGGTAACACTGAAGCTTTCTTT. This encodes CASSLPNRGNTEAFF.

CDR3 sequence: CASSQPGTGLSKLFF. As DNA, the CDR3 is TGTGCCAGCAGCCAACCCGGGACAGGGCTCTCCAAACTGTTTTTT. The chain has TRBV3-1 (or the pseudogene TRBV3-2) and TRBJ1-4, with TRBD1 identical over 9 bases. This CDR3 region has 15 residues. The germline V gene encodes CDR1 LGHDT and CDR2 YNNKEL (reference sequence). Trimming took 2 bases from V and 11 from J; bases not matched to a gene: 9.

The J gene is TRBJ1-2, the V gene TRBV30, with a possible D match to TRBD1 (6 bases). CDR1 is GTSNPN, CDR2 SVGIG, per germline (reference sequence). Trimming took off 2 bases at V and 8 bases at J, with 15 bases between the two ends. The CDR3 runs 13 residues. The CDR3 coding sequence is TGTGCCTGGAGTATAGGTGGGGGCCAGGGCTACACCTTC. Protein product: CAWSIGGGQGYTF.

The CDR3 DNA reads as TGTGCCGTCGCGGGACTAGCCCACAATGAGCAGTTCTTC. This translates into CAVAGLAHNEQFF. The chain carries TRBV10-3 and TRBJ2-1; TRBD2 matches at 9 bases. CDR1 is ENHRY and CDR2 is SYGVKD in the germline V gene. The trim removed 11 bases at V and 5 bases at J, leaving 7 bases unmatched. The CDR3 has 13 residues.